This T cell receptor (beta chain) originates from a study of blood T cell repertoires in COVID-19 (TCRdb year 2020). Background for the entire study: Samples covering the acute and convalescent phases of COVID-19 were provided by collaborators in the United States, Italy and Spain. The material from the prospective study consisted of cDNA or gDNA derived from T cells, B-cell-depleted T cells, or PBMCs. Subjects who had been exposed to COVID-19, were actively infected with it, or had recovered from it provided the deeply sampled blood TCRbeta repertoires that made up the dataset. Samples came from the ongoing ImmuneRACE study (first 160 participants) plus 1,254 subjects from 6 global collaborators. A freely available public database, intended as a resource for researchers studying the immune response to SARS-CoV-2, is where the repertoires were released. Where available, HLA class I and class II types were obtained from metadata supplied by the sample provider rather than from assay-based typing. A de-identified subject ID, COVID-19 status, age in years and sex were almost always included in the sample metadata. The investigation overall reported the following: Clinical and demographic metadata were provided uncurated, with the amount varying by source and participant.

This clone occurred once. Its antigen remains undetermined. No much larger clone exists at a distance of one base, and base qualities are not known. TCRbeta CDR3 regions were amplified from genomic DNA by means of the immunoSEQ Assay, a bias-controlled multiplex PCR. The authors processed their data as follows. The number of nucleated cells in each sample was estimated by amplification of reference gene primers within the assay. Sequence reads were collapsed and filtered to measure the absolute abundance of every unique TCRbeta CDR3 rearrangement. For each sample, productive Simpson clonality was calculated as the square root of Simpson's diversity index across productive rearrangements. TCRdb holds this immuneACCESS table with in-frame rearrangements only. Some clones are missing; in checked studies, unresolved V genes explain under half, and the rest has no known cause. V and J calls and clone size are given by that table; D and trimming were obtained from the DNA. In all, the sample holds 95,000 to 150,000 clones, and around 91% of those were seen once. Jointly, the top ten make up around a quarter of the sample.

Each collaborating institution followed its own protocols to collect whole blood in K2EDTA tubes. For TCRbeta analysis, collaborator samples were shipped as frozen whole blood, as isolated PBMCs, or as DNA extracted from either sample type. Measured from the cysteine to the phenylalanine, the CDR3 is 15 residues long. Solely the CDR3 DNA is kept, with 45 bases framed from the first base. CDR1 and CDR2 are drawn from the germline V gene: SGHDT, YYEEEE. At the junction V is shortened by 2 bases and J by 3 bases, with 12 bases in between. Recombination linked TRBV5-6 to TRBJ1-5, with a weak D call of TRBD1 (5 bases match). The clonotype was recovered from a man between 70 and 80 years old with active or convalescent COVID-19. The sequenced sample consisted of peripheral blood. The DNA is TGTGCCAGCAGCTTTGGGTCAGGGTTCAATCAGCCCCAGCATTTT. Its protein is CASSFGSGFNQPQHF.